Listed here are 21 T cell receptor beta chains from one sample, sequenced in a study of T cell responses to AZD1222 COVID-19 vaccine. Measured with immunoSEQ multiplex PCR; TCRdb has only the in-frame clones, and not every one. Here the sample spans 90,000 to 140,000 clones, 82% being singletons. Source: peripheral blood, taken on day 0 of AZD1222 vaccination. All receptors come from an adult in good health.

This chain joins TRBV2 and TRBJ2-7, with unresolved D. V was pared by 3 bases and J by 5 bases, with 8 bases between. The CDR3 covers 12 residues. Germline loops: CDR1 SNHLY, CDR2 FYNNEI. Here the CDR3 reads CASSETWDEQYF. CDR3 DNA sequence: TGTGCCAGCAGTGAGACCTGGGACGAGCAGTACTTC.

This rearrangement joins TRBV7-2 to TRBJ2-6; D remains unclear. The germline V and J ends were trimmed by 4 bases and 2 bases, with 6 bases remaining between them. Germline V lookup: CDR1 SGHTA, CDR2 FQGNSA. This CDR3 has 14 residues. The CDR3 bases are TGTGCCAGCAGCTCGCAACCTGGGGCCAACGTCCTGACTTTC. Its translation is CASSSQPGANVLTF. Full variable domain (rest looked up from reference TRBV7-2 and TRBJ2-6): GAGVSQSPSNKVTEKGKDVELRCDPISGHTALYWYRQSLGQGLEFLIYFQGNSAPDKSGLPSDRFSAERTGGSVSTLTIQRTQQEDSAVYLCASSSQPGANVLTFGAGSRLTVL.

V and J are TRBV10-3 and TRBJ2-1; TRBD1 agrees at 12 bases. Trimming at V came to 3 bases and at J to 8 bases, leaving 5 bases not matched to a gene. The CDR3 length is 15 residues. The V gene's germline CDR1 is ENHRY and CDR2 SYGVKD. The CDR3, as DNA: TGTGCCATCAGTGACCGGGACAGGGGGCATGATGAGCAGTTCTTC. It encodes CAISDRDRGHDEQFF.

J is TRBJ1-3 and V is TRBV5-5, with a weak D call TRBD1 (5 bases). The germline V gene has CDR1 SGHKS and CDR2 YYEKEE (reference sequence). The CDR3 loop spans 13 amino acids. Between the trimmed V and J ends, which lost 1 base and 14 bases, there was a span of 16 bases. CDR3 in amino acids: CASSLRLEGSLYF. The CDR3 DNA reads TGTGCCAGCAGCTTGAGGTTGGAGGGGAGCCTATATTTT.

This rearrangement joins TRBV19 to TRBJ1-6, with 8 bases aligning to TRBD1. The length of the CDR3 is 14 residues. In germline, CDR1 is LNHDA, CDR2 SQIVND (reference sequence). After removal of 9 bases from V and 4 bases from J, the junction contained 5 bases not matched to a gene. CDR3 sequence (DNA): TGTGCCAGCCAGGGGGCGCCGTATAATTCACCCCTCCACTTT. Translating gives CASQGAPYNSPLHF.

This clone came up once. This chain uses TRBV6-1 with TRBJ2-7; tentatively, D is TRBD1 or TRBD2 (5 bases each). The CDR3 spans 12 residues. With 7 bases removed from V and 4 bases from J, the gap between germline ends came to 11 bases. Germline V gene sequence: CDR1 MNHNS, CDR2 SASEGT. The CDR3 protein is CASKPGPYEQYF. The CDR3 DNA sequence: TGTGCCAGCAAGCCGGGACCTTACGAGCAGTACTTC.

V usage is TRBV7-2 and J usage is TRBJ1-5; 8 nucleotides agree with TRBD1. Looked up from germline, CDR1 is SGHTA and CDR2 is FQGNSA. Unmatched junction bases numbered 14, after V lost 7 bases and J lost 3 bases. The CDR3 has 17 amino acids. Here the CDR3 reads CASMPGGVFEDNQPQHF. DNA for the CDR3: TGTGCCAGCATGCCAGGGGGCGTTTTTGAGGACAATCAGCCCCAGCATTTT. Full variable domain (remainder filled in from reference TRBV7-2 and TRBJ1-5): GAGVSQSPSNKVTEKGKDVELRCDPISGHTALYWYRQSLGQGLEFLIYFQGNSAPDKSGLPSDRFSAERTGGSVSTLTIQRTQQEDSAVYLCASMPGGVFEDNQPQHFGDGTRLSIL.

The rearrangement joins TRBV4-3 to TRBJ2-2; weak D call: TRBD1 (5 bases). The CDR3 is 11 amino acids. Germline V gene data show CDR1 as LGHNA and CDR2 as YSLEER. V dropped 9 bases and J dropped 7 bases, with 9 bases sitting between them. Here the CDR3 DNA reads TGCGCCAGGGAAAGGGGCGGGGAGCTGTTTTTT. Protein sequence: CARERGGELFF.

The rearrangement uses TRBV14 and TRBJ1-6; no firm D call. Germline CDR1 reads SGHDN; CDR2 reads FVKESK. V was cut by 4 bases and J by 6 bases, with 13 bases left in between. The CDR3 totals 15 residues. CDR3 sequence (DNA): TGTGCCAGCAGCCCCCGGGAGTTTGGTAATTCACCCCTCCACTTT. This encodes CASSPREFGNSPLHF.

The CDR3 DNA follows: TGTGCCAGCAGTCCCTCGGGACAGGGGGCTTCACCCCTCCACTTT. Protein product: CASSPSGQGASPLHF. The chain links TRBV6-2 or TRBV6-3 to TRBJ1-6; 12 bases agree with TRBD1. V shed 5 bases and J 9 bases; nucleotides not matched to a gene: 5. CDR1 is MNHEY and CDR2 is SVGEGT in the germline V gene. This CDR3 is 15 amino acids long.

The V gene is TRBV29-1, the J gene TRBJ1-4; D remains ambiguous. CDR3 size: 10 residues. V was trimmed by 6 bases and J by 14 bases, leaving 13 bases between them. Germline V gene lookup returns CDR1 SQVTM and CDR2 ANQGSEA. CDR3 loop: CSVMEDGLFF. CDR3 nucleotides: TGCAGCGTGATGGAGGACGGGCTGTTTTTT.

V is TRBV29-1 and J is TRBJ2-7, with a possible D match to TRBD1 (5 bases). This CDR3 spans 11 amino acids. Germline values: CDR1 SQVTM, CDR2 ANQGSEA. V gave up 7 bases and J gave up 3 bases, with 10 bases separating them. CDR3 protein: CSGGRGYEQYF. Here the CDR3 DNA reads TGCAGCGGGGGAAGGGGCTACGAGCAGTACTTC.

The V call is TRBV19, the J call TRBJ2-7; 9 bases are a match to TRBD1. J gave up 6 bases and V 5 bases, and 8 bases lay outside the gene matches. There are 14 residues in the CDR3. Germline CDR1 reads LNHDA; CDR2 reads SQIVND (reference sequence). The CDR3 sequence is CASSLTGGTVEQYF. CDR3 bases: TGTGCCAGTAGTCTTACAGGGGGCACAGTCGAGCAGTACTTC.

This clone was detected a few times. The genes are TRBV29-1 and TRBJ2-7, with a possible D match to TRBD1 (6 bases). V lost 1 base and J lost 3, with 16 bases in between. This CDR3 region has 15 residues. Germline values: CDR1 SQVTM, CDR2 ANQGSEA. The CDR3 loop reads CSVEVPQQGYYEQYF. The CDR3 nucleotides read TGCAGCGTTGAAGTTCCCCAACAGGGATACTACGAGCAGTACTTC.

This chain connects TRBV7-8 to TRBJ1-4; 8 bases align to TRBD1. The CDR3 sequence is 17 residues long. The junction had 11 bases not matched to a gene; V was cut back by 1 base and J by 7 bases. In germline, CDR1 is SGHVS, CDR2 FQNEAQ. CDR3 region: CASSLGVTGVVGEKLFF. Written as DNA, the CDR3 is TGTGCCAGCAGCTTAGGGGTGACAGGGGTTGTAGGTGAAAAACTGTTTTTT.

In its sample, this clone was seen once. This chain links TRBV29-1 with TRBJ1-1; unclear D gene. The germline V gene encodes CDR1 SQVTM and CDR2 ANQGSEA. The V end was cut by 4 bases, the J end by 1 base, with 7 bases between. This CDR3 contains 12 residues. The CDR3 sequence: CSVAAGNTEAFF. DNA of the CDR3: TGCAGCGTTGCGGCCGGGAACACTGAAGCTTTCTTT. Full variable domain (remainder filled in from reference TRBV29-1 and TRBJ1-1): SAVISQKPSRDICQRGTSLTIQCQVDSQVTMMFWYRQQPGQSLTLIATANQGSEATYESGFVIDKFPISRPNLTFSTLTVSNMSPEDSSIYLCSVAAGNTEAFFGQGTRLTVV.

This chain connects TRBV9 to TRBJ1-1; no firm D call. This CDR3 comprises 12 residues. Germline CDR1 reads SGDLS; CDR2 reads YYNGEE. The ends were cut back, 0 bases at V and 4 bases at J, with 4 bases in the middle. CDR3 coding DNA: TGTGCCAGCAGCGTAGTGAGCACTGAAGCTTTCTTT. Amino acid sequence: CASSVVSTEAFF.

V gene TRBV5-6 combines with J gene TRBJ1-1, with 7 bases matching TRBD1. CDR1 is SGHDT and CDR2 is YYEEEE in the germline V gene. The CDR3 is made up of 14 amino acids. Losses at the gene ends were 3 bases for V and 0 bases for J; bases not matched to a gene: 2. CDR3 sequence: CASSWDRLNTEAFF. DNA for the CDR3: TGTGCCAGCAGCTGGGACAGACTGAACACTGAAGCTTTCTTT.

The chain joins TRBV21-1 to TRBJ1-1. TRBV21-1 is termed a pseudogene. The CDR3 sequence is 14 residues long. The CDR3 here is CASSKGGTRTEAFF. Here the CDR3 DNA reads TGTGCCAGCAGCAAAGGGGGGACCCGGACTGAAGCTTTCTTT.

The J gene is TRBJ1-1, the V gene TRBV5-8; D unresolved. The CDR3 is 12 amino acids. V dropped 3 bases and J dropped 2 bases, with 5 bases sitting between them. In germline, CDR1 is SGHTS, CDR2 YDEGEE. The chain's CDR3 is CASSYQNTEAFF. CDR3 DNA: TGTGCCAGCAGCTACCAAAACACTGAAGCTTTCTTT.

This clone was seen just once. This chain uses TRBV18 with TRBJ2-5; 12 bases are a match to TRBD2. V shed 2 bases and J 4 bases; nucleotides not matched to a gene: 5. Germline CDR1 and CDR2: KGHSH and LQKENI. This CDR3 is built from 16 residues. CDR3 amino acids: CASSPGLAGLRETQYF. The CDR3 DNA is TGTGCCAGCTCACCAGGACTAGCGGGGCTTAGAGAGACCCAGTACTTC.